This T cell receptor (beta chain) was found in a study of identifying expanded T cells in peripheral blood. Study-wide findings and caveats: Variance in clone template counts between roughly 2-week samples significantly increased with total template count across all healthy donors.

The CDR3 totals 15 residues. The germline V and J ends were trimmed by 3 bases and 1 base, with 10 bases remaining between them. The germline V gene encodes CDR1 MNHEY and CDR2 SMNVEV (reference sequence). Using immunoSEQ multiplex PCR, the repertoire was profiled, and TCRdb retains in-frame clones only, with some absent. The data show about 58,000 clones, with around 86% seen just once and more than 15% held by the top ten. Notes on this clone: Its target is unknown.

This chain links TRBV27 with TRBJ1-5; D not resolved. The source material was blood. This TCR came from a person between 18 and 70 years old in good health. CDR3 loop: CASSLTSQSNQPQHF. For the CDR3, the DNA is TGTGCCAGCAGTTTGACAAGCCAGAGCAATCAGCCCCAGCATTTT.